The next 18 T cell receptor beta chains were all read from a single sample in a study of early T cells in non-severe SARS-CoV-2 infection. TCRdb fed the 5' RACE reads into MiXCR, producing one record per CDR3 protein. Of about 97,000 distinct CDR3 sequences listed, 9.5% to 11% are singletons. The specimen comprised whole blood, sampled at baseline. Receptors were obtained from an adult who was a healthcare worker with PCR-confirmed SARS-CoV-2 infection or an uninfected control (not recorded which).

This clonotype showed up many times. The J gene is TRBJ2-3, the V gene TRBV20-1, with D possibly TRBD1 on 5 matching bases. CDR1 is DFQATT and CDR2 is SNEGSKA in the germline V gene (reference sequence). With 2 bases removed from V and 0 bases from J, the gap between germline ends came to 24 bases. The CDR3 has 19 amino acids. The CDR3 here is CSARSYDSLYHPSTDTQYF. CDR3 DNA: TGCAGTGCTAGATCCTACGACAGCCTCTACCATCCTAGCACAGATACGCAGTATTTT.

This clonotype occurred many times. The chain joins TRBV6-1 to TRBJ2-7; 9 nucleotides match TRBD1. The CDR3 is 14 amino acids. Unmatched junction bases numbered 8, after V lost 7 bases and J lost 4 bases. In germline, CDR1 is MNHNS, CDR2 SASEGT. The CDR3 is CASTKGGQGYEQYF. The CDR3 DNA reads TGTGCCAGCACCAAAGGGGGACAGGGTTACGAGCAGTACTTC.

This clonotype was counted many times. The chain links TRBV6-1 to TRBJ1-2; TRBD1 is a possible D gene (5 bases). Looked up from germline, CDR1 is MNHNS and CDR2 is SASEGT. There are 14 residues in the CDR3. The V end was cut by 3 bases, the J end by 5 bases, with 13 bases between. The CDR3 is CASSEQGFSYGYTF. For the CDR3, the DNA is TGTGCCAGCAGTGAGCAGGGTTTTAGTTATGGCTACACCTTC.

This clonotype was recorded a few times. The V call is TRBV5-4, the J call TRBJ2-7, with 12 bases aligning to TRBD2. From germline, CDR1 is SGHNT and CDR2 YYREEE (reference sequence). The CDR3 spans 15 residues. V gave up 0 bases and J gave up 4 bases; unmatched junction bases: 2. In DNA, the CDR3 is TGTGCCAGCAGCTTGGGACTAGCGGGAGAGTACGAGCAGTACTTC. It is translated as CASSLGLAGEYEQYF.

The CDR3 DNA follows: TGTGCCAGCAGCTCCGGGGGATTCTATGGCTACACCTTC. Its translation is CASSSGGFYGYTF. The chain links TRBV7-2 to TRBJ1-2; D perhaps matches TRBD1 (5 bases). CDR3 size: 13 residues. Germline values: CDR1 SGHTA, CDR2 FQGNSA. Trimming took 4 bases from V and 4 from J, leaving 10 bases between them.

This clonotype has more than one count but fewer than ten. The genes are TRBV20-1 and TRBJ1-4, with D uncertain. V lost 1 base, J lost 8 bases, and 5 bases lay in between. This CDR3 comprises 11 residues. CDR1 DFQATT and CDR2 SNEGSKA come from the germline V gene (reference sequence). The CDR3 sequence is CSARVREKLFF. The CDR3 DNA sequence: TGCAGTGCTAGAGTGCGGGAAAAACTGTTTTTT.

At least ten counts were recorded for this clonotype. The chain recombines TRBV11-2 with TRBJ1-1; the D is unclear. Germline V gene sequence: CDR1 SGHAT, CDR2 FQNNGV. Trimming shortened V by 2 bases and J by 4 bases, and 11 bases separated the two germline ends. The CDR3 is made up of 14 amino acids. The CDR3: CASSLILGSTEAFF. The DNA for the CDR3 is TGTGCCAGCAGCTTAATATTGGGGAGCACTGAAGCTTTCTTT.

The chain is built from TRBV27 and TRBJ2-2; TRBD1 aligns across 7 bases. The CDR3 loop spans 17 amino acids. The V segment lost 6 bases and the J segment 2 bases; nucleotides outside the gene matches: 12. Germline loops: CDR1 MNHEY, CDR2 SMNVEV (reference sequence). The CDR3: CASRAGTAGFNTGELFF. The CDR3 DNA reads TGTGCCAGCAGGGCCGGGACAGCCGGATTTAACACCGGGGAGCTGTTTTTT.

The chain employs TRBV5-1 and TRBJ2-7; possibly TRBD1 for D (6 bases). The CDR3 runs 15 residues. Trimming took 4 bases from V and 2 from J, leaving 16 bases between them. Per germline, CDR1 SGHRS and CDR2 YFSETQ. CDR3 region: CASSVGQPTTYEQYF. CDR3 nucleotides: TGCGCCAGCAGCGTTGGACAGCCCACAACCTACGAGCAGTACTTC.

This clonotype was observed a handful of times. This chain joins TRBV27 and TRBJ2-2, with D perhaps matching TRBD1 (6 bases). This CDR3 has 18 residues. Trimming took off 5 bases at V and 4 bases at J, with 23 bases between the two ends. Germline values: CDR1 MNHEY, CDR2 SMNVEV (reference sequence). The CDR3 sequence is CASSTTPAGGSVTGELFF. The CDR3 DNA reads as TGTGCCAGCAGTACTACCCCCGCTGGGGGCTCTGTCACCGGGGAGCTGTTTTTT.

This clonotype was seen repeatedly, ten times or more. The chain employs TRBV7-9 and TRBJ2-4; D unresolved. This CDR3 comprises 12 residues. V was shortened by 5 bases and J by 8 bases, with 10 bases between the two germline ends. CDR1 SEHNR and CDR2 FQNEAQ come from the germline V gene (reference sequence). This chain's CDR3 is CASSPTFDIQYF. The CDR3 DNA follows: TGTGCCAGCAGCCCTACTTTTGACATTCAGTACTTC.

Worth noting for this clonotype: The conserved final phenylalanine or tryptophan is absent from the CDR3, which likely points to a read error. Here the CDR3 reads CASSLRGQPQHL. For the CDR3, the DNA is TGTGCCAGCAGCCTTAGGGGACAGCCCCAGCATCTT. This chain joins TRBV5-8 and TRBJ1-5; D is possibly TRBD1 (5 bases). Trimming pared 4 bases from V and 7 bases from J, leaving 9 bases between. CDR1 is SGHTS, CDR2 YDEGEE, per germline. The CDR3 spans 12 residues.

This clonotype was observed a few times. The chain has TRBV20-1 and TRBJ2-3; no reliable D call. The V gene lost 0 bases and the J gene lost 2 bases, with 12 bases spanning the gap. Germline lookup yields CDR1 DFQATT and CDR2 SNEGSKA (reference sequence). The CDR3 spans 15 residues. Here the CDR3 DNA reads TGCAGTGCTAGAGACAGAATCCTCCTCACAGATACGCAGTATTTT. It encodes CSARDRILLTDTQYF.

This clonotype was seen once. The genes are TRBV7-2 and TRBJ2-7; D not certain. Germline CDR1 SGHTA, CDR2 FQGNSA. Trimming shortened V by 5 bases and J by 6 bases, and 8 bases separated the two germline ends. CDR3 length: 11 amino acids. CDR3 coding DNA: TGTGCCAGCAGCCGCACCAGCGAGCAGTACTTC. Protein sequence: CASSRTSEQYF.

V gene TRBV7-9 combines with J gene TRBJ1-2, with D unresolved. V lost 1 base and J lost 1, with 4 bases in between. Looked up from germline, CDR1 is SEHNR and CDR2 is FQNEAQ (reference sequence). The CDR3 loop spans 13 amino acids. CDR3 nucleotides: TGTGCCAGCAGCTTAGGAAATAACTATGGCTACACCTTC. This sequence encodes CASSLGNNYGYTF.

The CDR3 DNA is TGCAGCGTTGAAGAGGGGGGACAGTATTTT. Its translation is CSVEEGGQYF. The rearrangement uses TRBV29-1 and TRBJ2-3, with a tentative D call TRBD2 (6 bases). The V gene lost 0 bases and the J gene lost 12 bases, with 7 bases spanning the gap. Germline assignment: CDR1 SQVTM and CDR2 ANQGSEA. The CDR3 runs to 10 residues.

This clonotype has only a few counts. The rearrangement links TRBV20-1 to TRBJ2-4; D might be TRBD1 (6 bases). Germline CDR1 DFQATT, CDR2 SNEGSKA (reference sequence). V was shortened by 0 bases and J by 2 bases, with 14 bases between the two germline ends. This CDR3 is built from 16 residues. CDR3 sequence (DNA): TGCAGTGCTAGAGATGTAGGGGGAAGGACCAAAAACATTCAGTACTTC. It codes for CSARDVGGRTKNIQYF.

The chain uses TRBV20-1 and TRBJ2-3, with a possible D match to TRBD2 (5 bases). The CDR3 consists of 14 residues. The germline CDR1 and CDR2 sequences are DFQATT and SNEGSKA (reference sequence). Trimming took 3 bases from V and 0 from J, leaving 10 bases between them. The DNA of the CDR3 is TGCAGTGCTAGGGCCCCGGGGAGCACAGATACGCAGTATTTT. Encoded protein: CSARAPGSTDTQYF.